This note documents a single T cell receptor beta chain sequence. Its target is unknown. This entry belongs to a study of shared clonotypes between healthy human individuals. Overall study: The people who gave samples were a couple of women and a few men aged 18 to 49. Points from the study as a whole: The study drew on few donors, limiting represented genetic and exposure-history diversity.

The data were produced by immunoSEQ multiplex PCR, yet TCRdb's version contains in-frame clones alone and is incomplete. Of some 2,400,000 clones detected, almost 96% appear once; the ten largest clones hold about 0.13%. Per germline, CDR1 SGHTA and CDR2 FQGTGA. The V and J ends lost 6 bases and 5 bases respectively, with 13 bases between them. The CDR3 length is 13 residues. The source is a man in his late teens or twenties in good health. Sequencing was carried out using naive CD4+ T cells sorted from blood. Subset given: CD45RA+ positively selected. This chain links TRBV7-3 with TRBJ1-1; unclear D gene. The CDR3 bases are TGTGCCAGCAGTAAAATAGGCGGGACTGAAGCTTTCTTT. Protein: CASSKIGGTEAFF.